Reported below is one T cell receptor (beta chain). No cognate antigen has been identified for it. Base qualities were left out, and no much larger clone turns up one base away. The data originate from a study of shared clonotypes between healthy human individuals (dated by TCRdb to about 2020). With regard to the full study: The cohort comprised a couple of women and a few men aged 18 to 49 years. Per donor, three plates each were used for CD4 naive and CD4 memory, two for CD8 naive, and one for CD8 memory. To estimate repertoire size and how much clonotype sharing occurs between individuals, the study deeply sequenced the blood TCR repertoires of about five healthy adults. Libraries were prepared and TCR repertoires were sequenced by different laboratories using diverse techniques, in order to increase sequencing depth and limit assay-specific biases. Between about 0.94 and 10 billion PBMCs per donor were obtained by leukapheresis. Results and caveats for the whole study, not just this receptor: Sampling was restricted to blood, and TCR repertoires in tissue are likely to differ from TCR repertoires in blood. Larger estimated clonotype richness was generally found for naive subsets than for memory subsets. Pairwise subsampling indicated that sequencing depth was expected to affect the degree of clonotype sharing among donors. When a few donors were compared, the shared fraction of clonotypes was 5% to 6.5% for naive CD4, 3.5% to 4% for naive CD8, 2.3% for memory CD4, and roughly 0.4% for memory CD8. Because the study included only a small number of donors, the genetic and exposure-history diversity represented was limited. Compared with non-shared clonotypes, clonotypes shared by all four sorted-subset donors had higher generation probabilities. Incomplete sequencing was indicated by rarefaction of sorted-subset datasets, despite the large sequencing depth.

Healthy HIV-negative adults with no recently reported acute infections or vaccinations were included as donors. Every donor was a Caucasian adult residing in Nashville, Tennessee, USA. CD4+ T cells were enriched by magnetic negative selection, after which naive cells were positively selected on CD45RA and the negative fraction was taken as the memory subset. Blood was obtained by leukapheresis, after which PBMCs were separated by Ficoll-Histopaque density gradient centrifugation and cryopreserved in liquid nitrogen vapor phase. Analytical flow cytometry was used to check the purity and quantity of every magnetically sorted T cell population. From each sorted fraction, genomic DNA was isolated and quantified by UV absorbance on a Nanodrop 2000c. Trimming accounts for 2 bases at V and 5 bases at J, while the number of junction bases matched to no gene is 11. The CDR3 numbers 17 residues from cysteine through phenylalanine. The DNA shown is the 51-base CDR3, in frame from base 1. In the germline V gene (reference sequence), CDR1 corresponds to LNHNV and CDR2 to YYDKDF.

Using the deep immunoSEQ assay, multiplex PCR amplified TCR CDR3 regions from genomic DNA. Extracted genomic DNA from each cell subset was distributed evenly across all wells of several immunoSEQ 96-well plates, and each plate was treated as a replicate. For sorted subsets, each replicate PCR was loaded with around 220 ng genomic DNA, equivalent to approximately 33,000 T cell genomes. The purified libraries were quantified using a Qubit 3.0 fluorometer, sized with a Bioanalyzer 2100, and then quantified again using the KAPA Library Quantification kit. Every immunoSEQ 96-well plate was sequenced on a dedicated single-read 150-cycle Illumina NextSeq 550 flow cell. The paper's data handling went like this. Because the immunoSEQ output held only junctional sequences and lacked quality scores, the filtering could not match the filtering applied to full-length reads. To assign V/J genes and CDR3, sequences were annotated against IMGT germline references using PyIR, a Python wrapper for IgBLAST v1.9. Reads were filtered out if the reads had weak V/J assignments (E-value above 1e-6), no CDR3, stop codons, out-of-frame junctions, or ambiguous translated residues. A V3J clonotype was defined by an identical inferred V gene, J gene, and CDR3 amino acid sequence. The percentage overlap between two repertoires was calculated by dividing the number of shared unique clonotypes by the size of the smaller repertoire. Repertoire richness was assessed with RTK rarefaction, the Chao1 estimator, and Recon v2.1 estimates of unobserved clonotypes. Generation probabilities for all TCRbeta clonotypes obtained by the gDNA method from a few donors were computed using OLGA. TCRdb provides this immuneACCESS table in a form limited to in-frame rearrangements. Some clones are lacking; in checked studies, under half of them reflect an unresolved V gene, and why the rest are absent is not known. V and J calls plus clone size are reproduced from that table; the DNA served to infer D and trimming. The sample has roughly 700,000 clones on record, 74% of them singletons. Clones ranked in the top ten supply about 1.8% of the sample.

The specimen sequenced was memory CD4+ T cells sorted from blood. The sample's cell subset or site label, in plain terms: CD45RA-negative fraction. The rearranged segments are TRBV15 and TRBJ2-2; a stretch of 7 junction bases matches TRBD2. The source of this sequence is a woman between 25 and 40 years old in good health. For the CDR3, the sequence is CATSRSLAEIGTGELFF. At the DNA level, the sequence is TGTGCCACCAGCAGAAGTCTAGCGGAGATCGGTACCGGGGAGCTGTTTTTT.